This T cell receptor beta chain was retrieved from a study of CD8 T cells in ankylosing spondylitis. The study's findings and limits: Made up of several highly homologous variants, a TCR beta motif appeared characteristic of ankylosing spondylitis blood.

Worth noting for this clonotype: Its antigen is as yet unknown.

From the 5' RACE reads, TCRdb called clonotypes with MiXCR, one entry per CDR3 protein. The table has under 950,000 distinct CDR3 sequences, around 19% seen once. The length of the CDR3 is 16 residues. The germline gives CDR1 SGHAT, CDR2 FQNNGV. Losses at the gene ends were 3 bases for V and 5 bases for J; bases not matched to a gene: 7. The sample comprised blood, either unsorted or a sorted T cell fraction (not recorded which). The sequence derives from a male donor with ankylosing spondylitis. The genes are TRBV11-2 and TRBJ2-5; 12 bases agree with TRBD1. The CDR3 loop is CASSLGDRGREETQYF. In nucleotides, the CDR3 is TGTGCCAGCAGCTTGGGGGACAGGGGGCGCGAGGAGACCCAGTACTTC.